This T cell receptor beta chain was identified in a study of T-cell memory formation after mild COVID-19. The wider study: The two donors had largely donor-specific TCR clusters. Study results and caveats: Some clones that responded were present in memory (sampled pre-infection), which suggests cross-reactive memory joined. A second wave of clones peaked on day 37, and their SARS-CoV-2 specificity went unconfirmed.

The 5'RACE method, run with constant-segment primers, produced TCR alpha and TCR beta cDNA libraries (carrying sample barcodes and UMIs). MiXCR was run by TCRdb on the 5' RACE reads, yielding one entry per CDR3 protein. The table records about 560,000 distinct CDR3 sequences, approximately 15% of them present only once. This clonotype was seen a few times. As yet, its antigen is unknown. The sequence was collected from an adult woman who had mild COVID-19 (a few samples of this study predate the infection). Cell type and time point are not known. Sequencing was done on a sample of PBMCs or a T cell subset sorted from them (not recorded which).

CDR3 in amino acids: CASSATELNTEAFF. In DNA, the CDR3 is TGTGCCAGCAGCGCGACAGAACTGAACACTGAAGCTTTCTTT. The chain carries TRBV5-5 and TRBJ1-1; a possible D gene is TRBD1 (5 bases). Germline assignment: CDR1 SGHKS and CDR2 YYEKEE (reference sequence). The CDR3 contains 14 residues. V was pared by 4 bases and J by 0 bases, with 10 bases between.